What follows describes a single TCR beta chain. This clone was seen more than once but under ten times. Its antigen remains undetermined. It has no much larger one-base neighbor in the sample; base qualities were not kept. The CDR3 sequence holds 14 residues, the cysteine and phenylalanine included. Just CDR3 DNA is preserved here, 42 bases in frame from base 1. The V end gives up 2 bases and the J end 7 bases, leaving 7 bases in the junction not matched to a gene. The germline V gene gives CDR1 as MDHEN and CDR2 as SYDVKM. The cohort consisted of fewer than 700 healthy bone marrow donors. Cohort members were all nominally healthy when sampled, although unrecorded immune exposures were likely present. The donor tested CMV seropositive and was one of the 289 seropositive cohort members. Each donor provided a peripheral blood sample, and peripheral blood mononuclear cells were used for TCR beta sequencing. The Qiagen DNeasy Blood Extraction Kit was used to extract genomic DNA from the blood cell samples.

To prepare the library, the immunoSEQ multiplex PCR assay was applied. The multiplex PCR relied on a mix of 60 forward primers for TCR Vbeta segments and 13 reverse primers for TCR Jbeta segments. The CDR3 region of rearranged TCR beta genes was amplified from genomic DNA by a multiplex PCR assay. Amplified TCR beta libraries were sequenced as 87-base-pair reads on the Illumina HiSeq System. Per the original workflow: A later analysis counted about 82 million unique TCR beta chains across the roughly 700 repertoires, and roughly 10 million of these chains were shared by at least two donors. Raw reads were error-corrected and collapsed into unique sequences with a nearest-neighbor algorithm that merged closely related sequences to remove PCR and sequencing errors. CDR3 sequences were aligned to IMGT reference sequences to assign V, D and J gene segments. Each retained sequence needed at least a six-nucleotide match to both a V gene segment and a J gene segment. A rearrangement was called productive if the CDR3 had no stop codons and remained in frame with V and J, and every other rearrangement was called non-productive. Following IMGT convention, CDR3 was defined as the stretch from the second conserved V-encoded cysteine up to the conserved J-encoded phenylalanine. The earlier analysis of 500 to 750 of the donors excluded any sequence lacking an unambiguous match to a single V gene segment. In an earlier analysis of roughly 600 of the donors, a V segment was called functional when productive rearrangements were above 56.7%, and segregating when the standard deviation between donors exceeded 5%. A statistical classification framework was developed to diagnose cytomegalovirus status using the catalog of TCR beta chain sequences. In a later analysis, V and J genes were assigned by comparing TCR nucleotide sequences against IMGT/GENE-DB human TR gene sequences. The TCRdist pipeline was used in a later analysis to assign CDR3 sequences and most-parsimonious VDJ recombination scenarios. In a later analysis, each TCR beta chain was defined by its CDR3 amino acid sequence together with its V-gene family, and reads lacking a unique V-gene family were excluded. To address suspected cross-contamination and a sequencing artifact, a later analysis removed roughly 580 highly shared, low-generation-probability nucleotide sequences. A later analysis calculated a clonal expansion index for each public chain from normalized within-repertoire ranks of inferred template counts. In a later analysis, generation probabilities were computed using a VDJ recombination model fitted to out-of-frame rearrangements, and the results were checked against IGoR. Hypergeometric tests were used in a later analysis to score TCR-TCR, TCR-HLA and TCR-CMV co-occurrence, with a repertoire-size bias correction applied to the TCR pairs. To estimate false discovery rates, a later analysis permuted the HLA or CMV assignments 20 times. In a later analysis, co-occurring TCRs were grouped with DBSCAN, and TCRdist sequence similarity was added when clustering was performed within HLA-allele-positive subsets. Repertoires with fewer than 30,000 or more than 120,000 public chains were left out of co-occurrence clustering, as were about 5 repertoires with anomalous nucleotide sharing. The source is immuneACCESS, and TCRdb retained only in-frame sequences with V and J called. Part of the clones is not carried over; for the studies checked, unresolved V genes explain less than half of this, and the remainder is unexplained. V and J calls and clone size follow that table, whereas D and trimming were derived from the DNA. This sample gives about 150,000 clones in total; around 80% of them show up just once. The top ten clones comprise 9.5% to 15% of the sample.

The source of the sample is a study of cytomegalovirus exposure and HLA in healthy donors (dated by TCRdb to about 2017). Background on the whole study: According to an earlier analysis of several hundred of the donors, about 179 million T cells yielded 100 million or so unique TCR beta sequences and about 300 Gb of sequence data. An early release that covered several hundred HLA-typed donors contained 250 to 350 gigabases of sequencing data and tens of millions of unique TCR sequences. Of the approximately 370 genotyped donors, less than 85% were placed in the genetic ancestry cluster associated with self-reported Caucasian donors. The study was designed to test whether signatures of past pathogen exposure could be identified by cataloging public T cell receptors. The T cell repertoires of under 750 subjects were profiled by immunosequencing and related to cytomegalovirus serostatus. A separate validation cohort of some 130 different subjects was used in addition to the 666-subject first cohort. High-throughput TCR immunosequencing, statistical association of individual TCRs with disease status, and machine learning were combined to predict cytomegalovirus infection status. To study patterns of TCR occurrence, a later analysis re-analyzed previously published TCR beta repertoires from 550 to 800 donors and added high-resolution HLA genotyping. Rather than drawing on any new phenotypic data, the later analysis identified candidate immune exposures from TCR beta sequences and the way those sequences occurred across donors. An earlier analysis of roughly 580 of the donors used high-throughput TCR beta sequencing to judge whether each TCR beta V gene segment behaved as functional or pseudogenic. Donor age, sex, ethnicity and CMV serostatus were collected together with the repertoire data. A later genetic analysis took genome-wide SNP genotypes for about 55% of the roughly 700 donors and used that subset as a discovery cohort. All discovery cohort repertoires had been generated using a single sequencing platform. Class I and class II HLA loci were covered by the typing at four-digit resolution. The number of donors typed differed by locus, with roughly 629-640 for A, B, C, DRB1 and DQB1, more than 500 for DQA1, about 610 for DPA1, and under 490 for DPB1. Roughly five DR-DQ haplotypes were handled as single units for association and clustering, since linkage in the cohort was strong. Among 300 to 500 genotyped donors of the cohort, an average of approximately 240,000 unique TCR beta nucleotide sequences was sequenced per donor, of which about 18% were non-productive. Paper-wide results and their limitations: A total of fewer than 200 TCR beta chains were listed by the study as associated with cytomegalovirus. In a later analysis, TCR association rates were found to vary across HLA loci, with the most associated TCRs seen for DRB1 alleles and the fewest for HLA-C alleles. In a later genetic analysis, fewer N-insertions in productive TCRs were reported among donors in an Asian-associated ancestry cluster than the roughly 710-donor mean. A cluster of highly shared sequence variants was judged likely to represent a technical artifact of the sequencing pipeline. A later analysis found that HLA-associated TCR beta chains were more clonally expanded and had lower generation probabilities than equally common non-associated chains. At a false discovery rate of 0.05, a later analysis linked 16,000 or so TCR beta sequences to specific HLA alleles. In a later genetic analysis, a missense DCLRE1C variant was associated with V-gene and J-gene trimming of TCR beta chains, and the association was replicated in an independent cohort. Several of the top co-occurrence clusters appeared to be linked to parvovirus B19, influenza, CMV and Epstein-Barr virus, according to a later analysis. Because some donors lacked HLA typing at each locus, the association tests relied only on the typed subset. According to the authors, the approach could potentially be generalized to other disease states and immunological phenotypes. A later analysis found that most CMV-associated TCR beta chains appeared HLA-restricted, with HLA associations seemingly driven largely by CMV exposure. The presence/absence analyses assumed that sequencing depth was roughly uniform across donors, and that assumption may not be true. An earlier analysis of approximately 590 of the donors showed that most TCR beta V segments appeared in productive rearrangements either about 87% or about 30% of the time, which broadly matched IMGT annotations. A further reported finding was that TCR beta sequences accurately predicted the HLA-A and HLA-B alleles for most subjects in the first cohort. Because the 87-base-pair reads could not distinguish some IMGT-functional V segments, including TRBV6-2 and TRBV6-3, those segments were excluded. Most TCR sequences were seen in very few donors, while some public TCRs were found in many individuals. The cohort was sequenced for TCR beta chains only, and without alpha or paired-chain data the features that could be detected were limited. CMV serostatus was the only immune exposure information available for the cohort. About 17 rarely observed V segments, including chromosome 9 orphons, were excluded from the earlier analysis of several hundred of the donors because counts were too low. Assigning TCR associations to individual alleles was difficult when HLA alleles, especially DR and DQ, strongly co-occurred. In vitro tests confirmed that a few of the cytomegalovirus-associated TCR beta chains recognize cytomegalovirus antigens. The classifier was reported to diagnose cytomegalovirus status with high specificity and sensitivity in both the original cohort and the validation cohort. Correlated functional status among segregating V segments might reflect linkage disequilibrium, but an unknown experimental factor could not be ruled out.

Sequencing was carried out using PBMCs. The receptor comes from a man between 25 and 39 years old in good health and CMV-seropositive. The chain joins TRBV28 to TRBJ2-7, with 8 bases aligning to TRBD1. Read as DNA, the sequence is TGTGCCAGCAGTTTACAGGGGGCGTCTGGGGAGCAGTACTTC. This gives the protein CASSLQGASGEQYF.